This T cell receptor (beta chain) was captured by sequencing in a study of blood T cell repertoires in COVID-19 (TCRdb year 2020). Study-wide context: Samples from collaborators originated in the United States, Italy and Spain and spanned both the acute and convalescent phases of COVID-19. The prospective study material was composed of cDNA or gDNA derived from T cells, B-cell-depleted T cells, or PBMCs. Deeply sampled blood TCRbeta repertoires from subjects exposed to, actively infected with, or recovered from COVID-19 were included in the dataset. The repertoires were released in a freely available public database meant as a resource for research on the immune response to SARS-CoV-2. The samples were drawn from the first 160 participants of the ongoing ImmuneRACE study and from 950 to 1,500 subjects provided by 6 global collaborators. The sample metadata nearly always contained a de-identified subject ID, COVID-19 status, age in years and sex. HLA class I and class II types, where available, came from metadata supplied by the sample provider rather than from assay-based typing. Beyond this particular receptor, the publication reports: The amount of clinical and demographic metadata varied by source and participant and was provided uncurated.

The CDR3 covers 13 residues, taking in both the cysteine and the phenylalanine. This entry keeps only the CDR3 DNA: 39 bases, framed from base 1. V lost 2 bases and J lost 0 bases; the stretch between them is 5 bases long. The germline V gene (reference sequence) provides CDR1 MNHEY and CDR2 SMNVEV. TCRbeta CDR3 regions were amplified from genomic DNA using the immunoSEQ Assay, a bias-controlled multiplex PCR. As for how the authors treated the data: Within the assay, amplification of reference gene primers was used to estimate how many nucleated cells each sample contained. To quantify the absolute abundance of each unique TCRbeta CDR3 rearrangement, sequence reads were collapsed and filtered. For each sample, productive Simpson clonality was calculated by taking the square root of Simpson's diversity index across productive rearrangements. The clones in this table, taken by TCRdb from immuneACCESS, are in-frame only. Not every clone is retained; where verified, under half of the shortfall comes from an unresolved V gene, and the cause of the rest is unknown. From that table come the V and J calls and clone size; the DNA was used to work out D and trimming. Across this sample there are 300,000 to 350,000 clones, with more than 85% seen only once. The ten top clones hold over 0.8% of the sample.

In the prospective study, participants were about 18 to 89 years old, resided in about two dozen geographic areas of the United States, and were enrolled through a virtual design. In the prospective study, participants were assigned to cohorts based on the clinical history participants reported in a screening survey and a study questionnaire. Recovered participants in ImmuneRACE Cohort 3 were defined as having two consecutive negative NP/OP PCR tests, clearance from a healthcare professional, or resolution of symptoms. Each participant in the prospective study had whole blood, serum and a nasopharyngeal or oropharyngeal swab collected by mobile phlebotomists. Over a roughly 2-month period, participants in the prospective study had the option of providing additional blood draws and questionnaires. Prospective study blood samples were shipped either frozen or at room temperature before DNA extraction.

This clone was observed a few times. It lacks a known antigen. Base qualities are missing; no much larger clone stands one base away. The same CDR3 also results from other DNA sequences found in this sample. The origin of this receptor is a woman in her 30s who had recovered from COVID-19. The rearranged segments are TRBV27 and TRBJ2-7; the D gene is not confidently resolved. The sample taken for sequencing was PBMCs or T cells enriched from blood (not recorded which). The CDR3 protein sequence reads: CASSLTSSYEQYF. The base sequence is TGTGCCAGCAGTTTAACATCCTCCTACGAGCAGTACTTC.